The 17 T cell receptor beta chains presented below share a single source sample, sequenced in a study of response to subunit inactivated influenza vaccine. TCRdb analysed the RT-PCR reads with MiXCR anew, one entry per CDR3 protein. The sample shows around 710,000 distinct CDR3 sequences, about 15% of them seen only once. Source: PBMCs from blood, taken less than 15 days before vaccination. These receptors originate from a man aged 45-65 years who received an inactivated influenza vaccine.

This clonotype was seen many times. The chain has TRBV12-3 or TRBV12-4 and TRBJ1-1, with D perhaps TRBD1 (6 bases). V shed 6 bases and J shed 5 bases, with 16 bases lying between them. CDR3 length equals 14 residues. The CDR3 DNA reads TGTGCCAGCAGATGGGGAGTAACAGGGACTGAAGCTTTCTTT. Translation gives CASRWGVTGTEAFF.

This clonotype was seen repeatedly, ten times or more. The V and J genes are TRBV4-3 and TRBJ2-5; maybe TRBD2 (5 bases). Looked up from germline, CDR1 is LGHNA and CDR2 is YSLEER. This CDR3 spans 14 amino acids. V was cut by 0 bases and J by 3 bases, with 8 bases left in between. CDR3 loop: CASSQDPREETQYF. In DNA form, the CDR3 reads TGCGCCAGCAGCCAAGACCCGAGGGAAGAGACCCAGTACTTC.

There are a few counts of this clonotype. V usage is TRBV12-3 or TRBV12-4 and J usage is TRBJ2-3; TRBD1 matches at 7 bases. The length of the CDR3 is 15 residues. With 5 bases clipped from V and 2 bases from J, the junction kept 7 bases outside the gene matches. The CDR3 region has the DNA TGTGCCAGCAGTCAGGGACAGCCGGTCACAGATACGCAGTATTTT. Its translation: CASSQGQPVTDTQYF.

The chain links TRBV2 to TRBJ2-3, with D tentatively TRBD1 (5 bases). V gave up 4 bases and J gave up 3 bases, with 11 bases separating them. Per germline, CDR1 SNHLY and CDR2 FYNNEI. This CDR3 spans 14 amino acids. The CDR3 bases are TGTGCCAGCAGTGCTTTGGCAGGGACAGATACGCAGTATTTT. Translation gives CASSALAGTDTQYF.

This clonotype was detected only a few times. The chain couples TRBV24-1 to TRBJ2-2, with D hard to call. V dropped 3 bases and J dropped 1 base, with 11 bases sitting between them. Per the germline V gene, CDR1 is KGHDR and CDR2 is SFDVKD. The CDR3 extends over 16 amino acids. The CDR3 reads CATSDVSVGNTGELFF. The CDR3 DNA reads as TGTGCCACCAGTGATGTATCGGTGGGGAACACCGGGGAGCTGTTTTTT.

The genes are TRBV20-1 and TRBJ2-5; 11 nucleotides align to TRBD2. Germline loops: CDR1 DFQATT, CDR2 SNEGSKA (reference sequence). J lost 0 bases, V lost 0 bases, and 6 bases had no gene match. This CDR3 is built from 17 residues. CDR3 in amino acids: CSARDLTSGTYQETQYF. CDR3 nucleotide sequence: TGCAGTGCTAGAGATCTGACTAGCGGGACGTACCAAGAGACCCAGTACTTC.

V gene TRBV10-3 combines with J gene TRBJ2-1, with D uncertain. The germline V gene has CDR1 ENHRY and CDR2 SYGVKD. This CDR3 spans 15 amino acids. The V end was cut by 3 bases, the J end by 3 bases, with 12 bases between. The DNA for the CDR3 is TGTGCCATCAGTGAAGTTCCTAGTAGCTACAATGAGCAGTTCTTC. The encoded protein is CAISEVPSSYNEQFF.

This clonotype was detected ten times or more. The V call is TRBV9, the J call TRBJ2-7; 7 bases are a match to TRBD1. The germline gives CDR1 SGDLS, CDR2 YYNGEE. J was trimmed by 7 bases and V by 0 bases; bases with no gene match: 7. This CDR3 contains 14 residues. CDR3 region: CASSVEAGGWEQYF. CDR3 DNA: TGTGCCAGCAGCGTAGAAGCAGGGGGATGGGAGCAGTACTTC.

The chain employs TRBV27 and TRBJ2-4; D is unresolved. V was trimmed by 3 bases and J by 6 bases, leaving 9 bases between them. The length of the CDR3 is 13 residues. Germline V CDR1 and CDR2: MNHEY, SMNVEV (reference sequence). The CDR3 sequence is CASSFTAANIQYF. CDR3 sequence (DNA): TGTGCCAGCAGTTTTACGGCGGCAAACATTCAGTACTTC.

The chain employs TRBV11-2 and TRBJ2-3, with D possibly being TRBD2 (6 bases). Germline values: CDR1 SGHAT, CDR2 FQNNGV. V shed 5 bases and J shed 3 bases, with 12 bases lying between them. This CDR3 contains 14 residues. CDR3 protein: CASSAAGRTDTQYF. As DNA, the CDR3 is TGTGCCAGCAGCGCCGCGGGACGAACAGATACGCAGTATTTT.

The V call is TRBV4-3, the J call TRBJ2-5; 7 positions match TRBD2. This CDR3 region has 15 residues. The germline V gene has CDR1 LGHNA and CDR2 YSLEER. The V gene end was trimmed by 3 bases and the J gene end by 1 base; junction bases not matched to a gene: 5. CDR3 in DNA: TGCGCCAGCAGCCACCGACTAGCCCTCCAAGAGACCCAGTACTTC. Its protein is CASSHRLALQETQYF.

There are many counts of this clonotype. The chain uses TRBV5-6 and TRBJ2-2; weak D call: TRBD1 (6 bases). Deletions cut 1 base from V and 2 bases from J, with 12 bases between. Per the germline V gene, CDR1 is SGHDT and CDR2 is YYEEEE. CDR3 length: 16 amino acids. The CDR3 spells CASSLFWTANTGELFF. As DNA, the CDR3 is TGTGCCAGCAGCTTGTTTTGGACAGCCAACACCGGGGAGCTGTTTTTT.

This chain connects TRBV20-1 to TRBJ2-3; D might be TRBD2 (6 bases). The CDR3 runs 16 residues. Germline assignment: CDR1 DFQATT and CDR2 SNEGSKA (reference sequence). Trimming shortened V by 2 bases and J by 3 bases, and 18 bases separated the two germline ends. CDR3: CSARRETSSLTDTQYF. The CDR3 DNA is TGCAGTGCTAGACGAGAGACTAGTTCTCTTACAGATACGCAGTATTTT.

V gene TRBV20-1 combines with J gene TRBJ1-5, with unresolved D. This CDR3 is 14 amino acids long. Trimming left V 3 bases short and J 2 bases short, with 11 bases between. From germline, CDR1 is DFQATT and CDR2 SNEGSKA (reference sequence). In DNA form, the CDR3 reads TGCAGTGCTAGGCTCTCTTCAGGCAATCAGCCCCAGCATTTT. It encodes CSARLSSGNQPQHF.

The chain employs TRBV11-2 and TRBJ2-2; no definite D call. The V gene lost 3 bases and the J gene lost 15 bases, with 11 bases spanning the gap. Germline-derived CDR1 and CDR2 are SGHAT and FQNNGV. The CDR3 runs to 11 residues. CDR3 sequence: CASSLGTSMFF. The DNA for the CDR3 is TGTGCCAGCAGCTTGGGTACTTCGATGTTTTTT.

This clonotype came up a few times. V and J are TRBV7-2 and TRBJ2-7; possible D gene TRBD1, 6 bases. This CDR3 is built from 13 residues. The V and J ends lost 5 bases and 4 bases respectively, with 12 bases between them. CDR1 SGHTA and CDR2 FQGNSA come from the germline V gene. CDR3 in amino acids: CASSAGTKYEQYF. The CDR3 DNA reads as TGTGCCAGCAGCGCCGGGACAAAATACGAGCAGTACTTC.

This chain joins TRBV20-1 and TRBJ2-1; D may be TRBD1 or TRBD2 (5 bases each). This CDR3 is built from 14 residues. V lost 5 bases and J lost 4, with 15 bases in between. Germline V gene lookup returns CDR1 DFQATT and CDR2 SNEGSKA (reference sequence). The CDR3: CSALSGRMYNEQFF. The DNA of the CDR3 is TGCAGTGCTCTATCGGGACGGATGTACAATGAGCAGTTCTTC.